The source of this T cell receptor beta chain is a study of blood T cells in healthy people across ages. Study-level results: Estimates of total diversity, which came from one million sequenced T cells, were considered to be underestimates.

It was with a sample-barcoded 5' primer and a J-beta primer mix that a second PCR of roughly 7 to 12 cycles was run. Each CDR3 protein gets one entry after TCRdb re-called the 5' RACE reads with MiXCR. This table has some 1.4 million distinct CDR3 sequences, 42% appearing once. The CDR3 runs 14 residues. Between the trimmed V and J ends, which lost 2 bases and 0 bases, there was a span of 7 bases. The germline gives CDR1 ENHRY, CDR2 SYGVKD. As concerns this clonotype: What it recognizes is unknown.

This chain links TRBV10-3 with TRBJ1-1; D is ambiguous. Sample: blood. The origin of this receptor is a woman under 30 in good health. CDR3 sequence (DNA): TGTGCCATCAGTGAGCCCACCCTGAACACTGAAGCTTTCTTT. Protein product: CAISEPTLNTEAFF.